This note documents a single T cell receptor beta chain sequence. This sample was taken from a study of blood T cell repertoires in COVID-19. Clones were read by immunoSEQ multiplex PCR, and TCRdb kept only the in-frame ones, dropping some. The data contain 52,000 or so clones, more than 85% of them singletons. Sequencing was done on a sample of peripheral blood. This clonotype originated in an older woman with active COVID-19.

The CDR3 DNA reads TGTGCCAGCTCAGCGGACAGGGGGCAGGAGACCCAGTACTTC. As protein: CASSADRGQETQYF. The chain links TRBV18 to TRBJ2-5; 11 bases map to TRBD1. J gave up 5 bases and V 5 bases, and 4 bases lay outside the gene matches. The germline V gene encodes CDR1 KGHSH and CDR2 LQKENI. CDR3 length: 14 residues.